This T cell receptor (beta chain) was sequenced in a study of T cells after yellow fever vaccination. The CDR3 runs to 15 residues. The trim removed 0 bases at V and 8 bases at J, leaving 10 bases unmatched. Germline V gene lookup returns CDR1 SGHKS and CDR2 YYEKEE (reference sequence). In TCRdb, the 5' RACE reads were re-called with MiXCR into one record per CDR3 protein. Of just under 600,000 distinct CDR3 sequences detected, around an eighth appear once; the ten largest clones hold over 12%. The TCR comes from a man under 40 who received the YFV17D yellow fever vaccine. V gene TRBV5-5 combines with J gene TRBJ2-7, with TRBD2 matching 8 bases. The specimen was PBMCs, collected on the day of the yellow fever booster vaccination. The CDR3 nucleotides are TGTGCCAGCAGCTTGGGACTAGCGTCCTACGAGCAGCAGTACTTC. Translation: CASSLGLASYEQQYF. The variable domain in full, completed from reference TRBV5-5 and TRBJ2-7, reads DAGVTQSPTHLIKTRGQQVTLRCSPISGHKSVSWYQQVLGQGPQFIFQYYEKEERGRGNFPDRFSARQFPNYSSELNVNALLLGDSALYLCASSLGLASYEQQYFGPGTRLTVT.